This T cell receptor beta chain was obtained from a study of cytomegalovirus exposure and HLA in healthy donors. Study results and limitations: Sequencing likely produced, as an artifact, a cluster of highly shared sequence variants. Most of the CMV-associated TCR beta chains (in a later analysis) appeared to be HLA-restricted. DRB1 had the most TCR associations and HLA-C the fewest, a later analysis found, with rates varying by HLA locus.

The CDR3 loop spans 15 amino acids. V trimming: 2 bases; J trimming: 7 bases; junction bases outside the gene matches: 6. CDR1 is MNHEY and CDR2 is SVGAGI in the germline V gene. The PCR had 60 Vbeta and 13 Jbeta primers. Clones were sequenced by immunoSEQ multiplex PCR, and TCRdb holds only the in-frame ones, with some missing. The sample lists over 150,000 clones; 70% to 80% were seen once. In its sample, this clone was seen once. Its specificity is unknown. The sequencing sample was made of PBMCs. This chain connects TRBV6-5 to TRBJ1-2; 11 bases match TRBD1. This TCR came from a woman aged 30 to 39 in good health and CMV-seronegative. CDR3 sequence: CASSYGQGAGGGYTF. DNA for the CDR3: TGTGCCAGCAGTTACGGACAGGGGGCCGGAGGTGGCTACACCTTC.